These T cell receptor beta chains were read from a single sample in a study of T cells in Graves' hyperthyroidism and ophthalmopathy. TCRdb re-analysed the multiplex PCR reads in MiXCR, keeping a single row per CDR3 protein. The sample holds roughly 530,000 distinct CDR3 sequences; 17% are singletons and the top ten take 15% to 20%. The sample consisted of blood. Source of these receptors: a woman between 18 and 30 years old with Graves' ophthalmopathy. Each CDR3 is given with its conserved first and last residue. The D gene is left open where the match is weak. The listing skips clone size in some rows; elsewhere it reads once, few, many or a size class.

>many|TRBJ1-2|TRBV30|TRBD1
TGTGCCTGGGGTGGACAGGCCAACTATGGCTACACCTTC
CAWGGQANYGYTF
>NA|TRBJ2-7|TRBV5-6|NA
TGTGCCAGCATAAAAGGGGGGTACGAGCAGTACTTC
CASIKGGYEQYF
>many|TRBJ2-7|TRBV12-3/TRBV12-4|NA
TGTGCCAGCAGTTTGGGTACCTTCTACGAGCAGTACTTC
CASSLGTFYEQYF
>NA|TRBJ2-2|TRBV28|TRBD2
TGTGCCAGCAGCTCGCGGGAGCGTGCCGGGGGGCTGTTTTTT
CASSSRERAGGLFF
>NA|TRBJ2-1|TRBV7-3|TRBD1
TGTGCCAGCAGCTTAGCCGGGGCAGGGGGTTCCTACAATGAGCAGTTCTTC
CASSLAGAGGSYNEQFF
>many|TRBJ2-1|TRBV27|TRBD2
TGTGCCAGCAGTGGGGGGGGGACTAGCGGGAGTTGGGGCTCCTACAATGAGCAGTTCTTC
CASSGGGTSGSWGSYNEQFF
>NA|TRBJ1-1|TRBV6-1|TRBD1
TGTGCCAGCAGGGCTTCCGGGACAGGGTTTCCTGAAGCTTTCTTT
CASRASGTGFPEAFF
>many|TRBJ1-1|TRBV20-1|NA
TGCAGTGCTAGAGATTTGGGAGTCGGCGTTACTGAAGCTTTCTTT
CSARDLGVGVTEAFF
>NA|TRBJ2-1|TRBV20-1|TRBD1
TGCAGTGCGTCGGCCGTGAGCTGGGACAGCCACAATGAGCAGTTCTTC
CSASAVSWDSHNEQFF
>few|TRBJ1-1|TRBV4-1|TRBD1
TGCGCCAGCAGCCAAGAAGGCAGGGGGACCTTCACTGAAGCTTTCTTT
CASSQEGRGTFTEAFF
>many|TRBJ1-1|TRBV7-8|NA
TGTGCCAGTCAGAGCTTAATGACCGGGTGGAACACTGAAGCTTTCTTT
CASQSLMTGWNTEAFF
>many|TRBJ1-1|TRBV7-9|NA
TGTGCCAGCGGACCGGGGCGGTGGACTGAAGCTTTCTTT
CASGPGRWTEAFF
>NA|TRBJ2-1|TRBV19|NA
TGTGCCAGTAGTGCGCTAGTGGGGGGTCTTCACAATGAGCAGTTCTTC
CASSALVGGLHNEQFF
>many|TRBJ1-2|TRBV3-1|TRBD1
TGTGCCAGCAGCCCGGGACAGGTACTTCATGGCTACACCTTC
CASSPGQVLHGYTF
>few|TRBJ1-2|TRBV6-2/TRBV6-3|TRBD1
TGTGCCAGCAGGCCCTCGGGACAGTCCCTCAATGGCTACACCTTC
CASRPSGQSLNGYTF
>many|TRBJ2-5|TRBV6-1|NA
TGTGCCAGCAGCGACGGGACCCAAGAGACCCAGTACTTC
CASSDGTQETQYF
>few|TRBJ1-2|TRBV28|NA
TGTGCCAGCAGCCTGGGATTGGGGGGCTACACCTTC
CASSLGLGGYTF
>many|TRBJ2-7|TRBV6-1|TRBD2
TGTGCCAGCAGTAAACTAGCGGGAGGGCCCCACGAGCAGTACTTC
CASSKLAGGPHEQYF
>many|TRBJ1-1|TRBV20-1|TRBD1
TGCAGTGCTAGAGTCCCCGACAGGGACACTGAAGCTTTCTTT
CSARVPDRDTEAFF
>NA|TRBJ1-6|TRBV25-1|TRBD1
TGTGCCAGCAGTGAGGGGACAGCAGCAATACCCCTCCACTTT
CASSEGTAAIPLHF
>many|TRBJ2-1|TRBV30|NA
TGTGCCTGGAGTGTACTTGCCAGCGGACGAAACAATGAGCAGTTCTTC
CAWSVLASGRNNEQFF